This is a list of T cell receptor beta chains from one sample in a study of CD8+ T cells in alopecia areata. Generated by immunoSEQ multiplex PCR, the TCRdb table keeps only in-frame clones and is missing some. The sample lists 200,000 to 250,000 clones; 50% to 65% were seen once. The source was CD4+ T cells sorted from blood, collected at week 0. These receptors originate from a human donor with alopecia areata. CDR3s include the opening cysteine and the closing phenylalanine or tryptophan. Fields, in order: J gene, D gene, V gene, clone size, CDR3 protein, CDR3 DNA. A D gene is named only where the DNA matches it firmly. Only some rows state a clone size, as once, few, many or a class for expanded clones.

J: TRBJ2-7; D: NA; V: TRBV29-1; size: few; CDR3: CSVEEQVGHEQYF; DNA: TGCAGCGTTGAGGAACAGGTTGGCCACGAGCAGTACTTC
J: TRBJ2-5; D: TRBD1; V: TRBV15; size: many; CDR3: CATSLGQGETQYF; DNA: TGTGCCACCAGCTTGGGACAGGGAGAGACCCAGTACTTC
J: TRBJ2-7; D: NA; V: TRBV7-6; size: NA; CDR3: CASSQRRGQDEQYF; DNA: TGTGCCAGCAGCCAGCGGAGGGGGCAGGACGAGCAGTACTTC
J: TRBJ2-1; D: NA; V: TRBV9; size: NA; CDR3: CASSSTRGHNEQFF; DNA: TGTGCCAGCAGCTCTACAAGGGGACACAATGAGCAGTTCTTC
J: TRBJ2-3; D: NA; V: TRBV2; size: NA; CDR3: CASSERASNGADTQYF; DNA: TGTGCCAGCAGTGAGAGGGCTAGCAATGGGGCAGATACGCAGTATTTT
J: TRBJ2-5; D: NA; V: TRBV9; size: many; CDR3: CASSEGVETRETQYF; DNA: TGTGCCAGCAGCGAGGGAGTAGAGACTCGGGAGACCCAGTACTTC
J: TRBJ1-1; D: NA; V: TRBV5-4; size: NA; CDR3: CASSLAIIGARDF; DNA: TGTGCCAGCAGCTTGGCCATTATCGGGGCTAGGGACTTT
J: TRBJ1-2; D: TRBD1; V: TRBV14; size: NA; CDR3: CASSYRGTNDGYTF; DNA: TGTGCCAGCAGCTACAGGGGGACCAATGATGGCTACACCTTC
J: TRBJ2-3; D: TRBD1; V: TRBV9; size: NA; CDR3: CASSVRGDSITDTQYF; DNA: TGTGCCAGCAGCGTAAGAGGGGACAGCATCACAGATACGCAGTATTTT
J: TRBJ2-3; D: TRBD1; V: TRBV4-2; size: NA; CDR3: CASSQMGQTLSTDTQYF; DNA: TGTGCCAGCAGCCAGATGGGACAGACCCTTAGCACAGATACGCAGTATTTT
J: TRBJ2-5; D: TRBD2; V: TRBV30; size: NA; CDR3: CAWSSGGEETQYF; DNA: TGTGCCTGGTCCTCGGGAGGGGAAGAGACCCAGTACTTC
J: TRBJ2-7; D: NA; V: TRBV30; size: NA; CDR3: CAWSDTGFRSFEQYF; DNA: TGTGCCTGGAGTGATACAGGGTTCCGATCGTTCGAGCAGTACTTC
J: TRBJ1-2; D: NA; V: TRBV14; size: NA; CDR3: CASSQDERYGYTF; DNA: TGTGCCAGCAGCCAAGACGAACGGTATGGCTACACCTTC
J: TRBJ2-3; D: NA; V: TRBV7-9; size: NA; CDR3: CASSLVQGSDTQYF; DNA: TGTGCCAGCAGCTTAGTTCAGGGATCAGATACGCAGTATTTT
J: TRBJ1-4; D: NA; V: TRBV4-1; size: NA; CDR3: CASSQPLGELFF; DNA: TGCGCCAGCAGCCAACCCCTGGGGGAACTGTTTTTT
J: TRBJ2-4; D: NA; V: TRBV5-1; size: NA; CDR3: CASSLEGGNIQYF; DNA: TGCGCCAGCAGCTTGGAAGGGGGAAACATTCAGTACTTC
J: TRBJ1-5; D: NA; V: TRBV27; size: NA; CDR3: CASSSWSGGNNQPQHF; DNA: TGTGCCAGCAGTTCATGGTCCGGAGGAAACAATCAGCCCCAGCATTTT
J: TRBJ2-7; D: TRBD2; V: TRBV29-1; size: NA; CDR3: CSVTGLAASYEQYF; DNA: TGCAGCGTTACGGGACTAGCGGCCTCCTACGAGCAGTACTTC
J: TRBJ2-3; D: NA; V: TRBV6-6; size: NA; CDR3: CASSPPTDTQYF; DNA: TGTGCCAGCAGTCCTCCCACAGATACGCAGTATTTT
J: TRBJ2-1; D: TRBD2; V: TRBV10-3; size: NA; CDR3: CAISEFRPLSGTSQKANNEQFF; DNA: TGTGCCATCAGTGAGTTCAGGCCCCTCTCGGGGACTAGCCAAAAGGCAAACAATGAGCAGTTCTTC
J: TRBJ1-1; D: TRBD1; V: TRBV30; size: once; CDR3: CAWSRDRGRGEAFF; DNA: TGTGCCTGGAGTAGGGACAGGGGGCGCGGTGAAGCTTTCTTT
J: TRBJ2-2; D: TRBD2; V: TRBV30; size: NA; CDR3: CAWSVGPAGGTGELFF; DNA: TGTGCCTGGAGTGTAGGCCCAGCGGGAGGCACCGGGGAGCTGTTTTTT
J: TRBJ1-3; D: NA; V: TRBV6-5; size: NA; CDR3: CASSYRTVSGNTIYF; DNA: TGTGCCAGCAGTTACCGGACAGTCTCTGGAAACACCATATATTTT
J: TRBJ2-7; D: NA; V: TRBV7-9; size: NA; CDR3: CASSPQDPYEQYF; DNA: TGTGCCAGCAGCCCACAGGACCCCTACGAGCAGTACTTC
J: TRBJ1-2; D: NA; V: TRBV15; size: once; CDR3: CATSRAGHLANYGYTF; DNA: TGTGCCACCAGCAGAGCGGGACATCTCGCTAACTATGGCTACACCTTC
J: TRBJ1-4; D: NA; V: TRBV2; size: NA; CDR3: CASSPGGVANEKLFF; DNA: TGTGCCAGCTCCCCCGGTGGGGTTGCTAATGAAAAACTGTTTTTT
J: TRBJ1-5; D: NA; V: TRBV19; size: NA; CDR3: CASSPSDNQPQHF; DNA: TGTGCCAGTAGTCCGTCAGACAATCAGCCCCAGCATTTT
J: TRBJ1-3; D: NA; V: TRBV27; size: NA; CDR3: CASRLTVNSGNTIYF; DNA: TGTGCCAGCAGATTGACAGTCAACTCTGGAAACACCATATATTTT
J: TRBJ2-1; D: NA; V: TRBV30; size: few; CDR3: CALRSYNEQFF; DNA: TGTGCCCTGCGGTCCTACAATGAGCAGTTCTTC
J: TRBJ2-7; D: NA; V: TRBV5-4; size: NA; CDR3: CASSLGRDYEQYF; DNA: TGTGCCAGCAGCTTGGGGAGGGACTACGAGCAGTACTTC
J: TRBJ1-2; D: NA; V: TRBV7-9; size: few; CDR3: CASSLVEGQASGYTF; DNA: TGTGCCAGCAGCTTAGTGGAGGGACAAGCCTCTGGCTACACCTTC